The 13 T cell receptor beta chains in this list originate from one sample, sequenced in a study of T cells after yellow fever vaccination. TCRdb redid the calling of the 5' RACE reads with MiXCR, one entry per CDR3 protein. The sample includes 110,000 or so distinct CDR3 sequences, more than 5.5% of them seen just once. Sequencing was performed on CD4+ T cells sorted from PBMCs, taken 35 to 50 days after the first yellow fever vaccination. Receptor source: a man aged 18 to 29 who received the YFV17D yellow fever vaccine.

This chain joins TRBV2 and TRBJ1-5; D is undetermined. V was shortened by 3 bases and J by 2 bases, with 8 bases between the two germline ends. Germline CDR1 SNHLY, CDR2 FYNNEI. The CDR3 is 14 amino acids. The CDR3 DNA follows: TGTGCCAGCAGTGAGGATGGACGCAATCAGCCCCAGCATTTT. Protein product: CASSEDGRNQPQHF. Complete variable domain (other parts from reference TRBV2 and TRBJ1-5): EPEVTQTPSHQVTQMGQEVILRCVPISNHLYFYWYRQILGQKVEFLVSFYNNEISEKSEIFDDQFSVERPDGSNFTLKIRSTKLEDSAMYFCASSEDGRNQPQHFGDGTRLSIL.

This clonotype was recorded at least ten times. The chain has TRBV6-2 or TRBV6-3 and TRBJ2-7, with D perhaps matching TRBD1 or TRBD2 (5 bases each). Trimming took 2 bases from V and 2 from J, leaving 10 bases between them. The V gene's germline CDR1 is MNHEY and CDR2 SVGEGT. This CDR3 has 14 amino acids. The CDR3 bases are TGTGCCAGCAGTTACGGCCAGGGACCCTACGAGCAGTACGTC. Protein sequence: CASSYGQGPYEQYV.

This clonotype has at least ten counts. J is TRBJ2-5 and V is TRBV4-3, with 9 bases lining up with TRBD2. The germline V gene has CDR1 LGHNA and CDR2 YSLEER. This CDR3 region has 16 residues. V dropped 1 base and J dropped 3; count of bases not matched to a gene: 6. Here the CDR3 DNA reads TGCGCCAGCAGCCAAGTTCCAGCGGGGGGAGAAGAGACCCAGTACTTC. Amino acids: CASSQVPAGGEETQYF.

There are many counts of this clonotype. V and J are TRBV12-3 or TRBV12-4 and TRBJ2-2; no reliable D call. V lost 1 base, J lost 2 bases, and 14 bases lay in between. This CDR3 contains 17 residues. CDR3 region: CASSLGMRTLNTGELFF. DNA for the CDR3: TGTGCCAGCAGTTTAGGGATGCGCACCCTTAACACCGGGGAGCTGTTTTTT.

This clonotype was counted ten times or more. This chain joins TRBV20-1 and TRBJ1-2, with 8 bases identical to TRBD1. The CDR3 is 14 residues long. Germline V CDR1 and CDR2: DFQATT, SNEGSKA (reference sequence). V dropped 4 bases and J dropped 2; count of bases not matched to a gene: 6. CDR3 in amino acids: CSATRQGLNYGYTF. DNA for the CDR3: TGCAGTGCTACCCGACAGGGGCTGAACTATGGCTACACCTTC.

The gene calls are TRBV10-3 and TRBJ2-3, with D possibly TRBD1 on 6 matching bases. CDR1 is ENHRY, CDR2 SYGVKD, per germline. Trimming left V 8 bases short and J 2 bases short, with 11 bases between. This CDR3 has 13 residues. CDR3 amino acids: CAIQGPATDTQYF. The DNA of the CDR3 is TGTGCCATCCAGGGGCCGGCCACAGATACGCAGTATTTT.

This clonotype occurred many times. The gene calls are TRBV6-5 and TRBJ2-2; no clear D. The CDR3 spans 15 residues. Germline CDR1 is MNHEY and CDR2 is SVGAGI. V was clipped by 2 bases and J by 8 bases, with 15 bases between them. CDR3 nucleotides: TGTGCCAGCAGTTACCTGGCCCCGGGTTCGGGGGAGCTGTTTTTT. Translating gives CASSYLAPGSGELFF.

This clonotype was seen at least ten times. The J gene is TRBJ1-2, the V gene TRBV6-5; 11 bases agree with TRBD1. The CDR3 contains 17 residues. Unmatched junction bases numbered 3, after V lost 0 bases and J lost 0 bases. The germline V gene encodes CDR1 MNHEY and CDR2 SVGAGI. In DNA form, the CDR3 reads TGTGCCAGCAGTTACTCGACGGGACAGGGGGCTAACTATGGCTACACCTTC. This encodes CASSYSTGQGANYGYTF.

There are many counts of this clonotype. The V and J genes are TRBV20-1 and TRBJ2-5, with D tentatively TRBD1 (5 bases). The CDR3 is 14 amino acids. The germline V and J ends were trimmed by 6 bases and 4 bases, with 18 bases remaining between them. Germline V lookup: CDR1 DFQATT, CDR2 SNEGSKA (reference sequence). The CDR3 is CSAYRSPLIETQYF. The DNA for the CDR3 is TGCAGTGCCTACAGGAGCCCATTGATAGAGACCCAGTACTTC.

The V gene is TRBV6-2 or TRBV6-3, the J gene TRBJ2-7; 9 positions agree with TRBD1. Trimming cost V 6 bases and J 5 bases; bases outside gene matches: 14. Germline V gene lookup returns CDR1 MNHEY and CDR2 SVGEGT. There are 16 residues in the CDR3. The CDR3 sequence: CASSPLGQGDRNEQYF. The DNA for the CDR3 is TGTGCCAGCAGCCCCCTGGGACAGGGCGATCGGAACGAGCAGTACTTC.

CDR3 residues: CAFSLSSGGKTYNEQFF. For the CDR3, the DNA is TGTGCCTTCAGTTTGAGTTCGGGGGGCAAAACCTACAATGAGCAGTTCTTC. The chain joins TRBV2 to TRBJ2-1; D might be TRBD2 (7 bases). The CDR3 covers 17 residues. Germline assignment: CDR1 SNHLY and CDR2 FYNNEI. Trimming took off 11 bases at V and 2 bases at J, with 25 bases between the two ends. Full variable domain (remainder filled in from reference TRBV2 and TRBJ2-1): EPEVTQTPSHQVTQMGQEVILRCVPISNHLYFYWYRQILGQKVEFLVSFYNNEISEKSEIFDDQFSVERPDGSNFTLKIRSTKLEDSAMYFCAFSLSSGGKTYNEQFFGPGTRLTVL.

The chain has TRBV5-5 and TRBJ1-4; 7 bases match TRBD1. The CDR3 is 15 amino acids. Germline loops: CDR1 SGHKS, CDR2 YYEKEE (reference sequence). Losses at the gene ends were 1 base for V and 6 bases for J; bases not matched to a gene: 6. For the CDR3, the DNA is TGTGCCAGCAGCTTGTGGGACAGTGTGTATGAAAAACTGTTTTTT. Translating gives CASSLWDSVYEKLFF.

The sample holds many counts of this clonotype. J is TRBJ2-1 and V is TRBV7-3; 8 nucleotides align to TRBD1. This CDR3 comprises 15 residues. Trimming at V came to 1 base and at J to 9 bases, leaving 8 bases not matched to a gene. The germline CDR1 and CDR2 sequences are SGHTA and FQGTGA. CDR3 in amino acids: CASSLNAGGLGEQFF. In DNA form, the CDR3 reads TGTGCCAGCAGCTTAAATGCAGGGGGCCTAGGTGAGCAGTTCTTC.